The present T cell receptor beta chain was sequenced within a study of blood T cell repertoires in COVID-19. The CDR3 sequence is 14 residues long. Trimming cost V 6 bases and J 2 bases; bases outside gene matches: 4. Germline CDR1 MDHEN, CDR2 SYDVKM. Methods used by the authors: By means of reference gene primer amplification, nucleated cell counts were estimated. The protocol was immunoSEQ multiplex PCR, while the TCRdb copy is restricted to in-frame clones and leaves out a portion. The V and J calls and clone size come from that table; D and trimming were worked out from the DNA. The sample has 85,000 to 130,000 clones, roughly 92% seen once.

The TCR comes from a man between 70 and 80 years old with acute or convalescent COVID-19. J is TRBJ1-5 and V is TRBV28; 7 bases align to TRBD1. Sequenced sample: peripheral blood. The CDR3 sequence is CASRTTGGNQPQHF. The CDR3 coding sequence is TGTGCCAGCAGGACCACAGGGGGCAATCAGCCCCAGCATTTT. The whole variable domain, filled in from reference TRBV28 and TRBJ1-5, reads DVKVTQSSRYLVKRTGEKVFLECVQDMDHENMFWYRQDPGLGLRLIYFSYDVKMKEKGDIPEGYSVSREKKERFSLILESASTNQTSMYLCASRTTGGNQPQHFGDGTRLSIL.